This TCR beta chain comes out of a study of early T cells in non-severe SARS-CoV-2 infection. The overall study: The authors sequenced bulk RNA from unsorted whole blood, leaving chains unpaired. General study results and limits: Using VDJdb, the matching emphasized anti-spike CD8 responses while missing private and CD4 specificities.

Attachment of unique molecular identifiers to individual cDNA molecules was performed. TCRdb used MiXCR to reprocess the 5' RACE reads, holding one entry per CDR3 protein. The sample contains around 50,000 distinct CDR3 sequences, 10% to 15% of which appear only once. Trimming pared 5 bases from V and 6 bases from J, leaving 14 bases between. Germline V gene sequence: CDR1 SGHVS, CDR2 FNYEAQ. The CDR3 spans 13 residues. This clonotype was observed many times. Its antigen is currently unknown. The sequencing input was whole blood. The source of this sequence is an adult who was a healthcare worker with PCR-confirmed SARS-CoV-2 infection or an uninfected control (not recorded which). V usage is TRBV7-6 and J usage is TRBJ2-7, with no clear D. Here the CDR3 reads CASSAPGNGEQYF. In nucleotides, the CDR3 is TGTGCCAGCAGCGCCCCGGGTAATGGCGAGCAGTACTTC.